This T cell receptor beta chain was identified during a study of blood T cells in healthy people across ages. Points on this clonotype: Antigen unknown.

This CDR3 has 11 amino acids. From germline, CDR1 is MNHNS and CDR2 SASEGT. Trimming shortened V by 6 bases and J by 15 bases, and 15 bases separated the two germline ends. Study-wide results and caveats: TCR beta diversity per million T cells fell roughly linearly with age.

For the second PCR, which ran for about 6 to 11 cycles, a sample-barcoded 5' primer and a J-beta primer mix were used. TCRdb redid the calling of the 5' RACE reads with MiXCR, one entry per CDR3 protein. Here the sample spans 600,000 or so distinct CDR3 sequences, under 30% being singletons. Sequenced: blood. The source of this sequence is an elderly woman in good health. The chain uses TRBV6-1 and TRBJ2-1, with D possibly TRBD1 on 5 matching bases. The CDR3 nucleotides read TGTGCCAGCAGGGAAACAGGTCCTCCGTTCTTC. It translates to CASRETGPPFF.